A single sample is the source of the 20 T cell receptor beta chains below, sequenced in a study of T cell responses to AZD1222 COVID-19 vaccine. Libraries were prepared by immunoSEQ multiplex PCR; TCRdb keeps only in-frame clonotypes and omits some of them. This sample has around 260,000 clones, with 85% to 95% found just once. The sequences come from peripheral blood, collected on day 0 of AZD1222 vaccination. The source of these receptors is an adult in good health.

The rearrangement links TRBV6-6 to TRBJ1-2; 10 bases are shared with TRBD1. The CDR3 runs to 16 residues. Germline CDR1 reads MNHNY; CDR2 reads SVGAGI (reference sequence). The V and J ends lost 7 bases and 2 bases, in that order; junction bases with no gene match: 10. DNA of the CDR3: TGTGCCAGCACCCATCCTCCGGGACAGGGGAACTATGGCTACACCTTC. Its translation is CASTHPPGQGNYGYTF.

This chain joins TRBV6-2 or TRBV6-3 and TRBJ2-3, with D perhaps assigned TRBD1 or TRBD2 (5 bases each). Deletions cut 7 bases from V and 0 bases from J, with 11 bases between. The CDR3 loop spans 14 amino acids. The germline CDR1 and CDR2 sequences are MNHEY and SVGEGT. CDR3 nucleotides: TGTGCCAGCACCCCATGGGGGAGCACAGATACGCAGTATTTT. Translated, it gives CASTPWGSTDTQYF.

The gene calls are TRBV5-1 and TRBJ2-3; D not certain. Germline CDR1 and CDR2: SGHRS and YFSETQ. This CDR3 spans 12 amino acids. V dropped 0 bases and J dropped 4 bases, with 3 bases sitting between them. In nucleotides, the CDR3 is TGCGCCAGCAGCTTGGACCCAGATACGCAGTATTTT. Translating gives CASSLDPDTQYF.

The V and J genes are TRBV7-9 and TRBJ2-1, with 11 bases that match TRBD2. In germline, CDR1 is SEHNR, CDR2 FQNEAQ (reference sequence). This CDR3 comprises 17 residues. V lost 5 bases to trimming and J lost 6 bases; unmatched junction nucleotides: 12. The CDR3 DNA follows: TGTGCCAGCAGCCCAATAGCGGGAGGGAAACGGGGCAATGAGCAGTTCTTC. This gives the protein CASSPIAGGKRGNEQFF.

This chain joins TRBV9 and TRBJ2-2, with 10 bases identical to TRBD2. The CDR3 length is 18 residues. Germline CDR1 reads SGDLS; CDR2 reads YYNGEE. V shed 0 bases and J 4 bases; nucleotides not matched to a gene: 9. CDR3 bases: TGTGCCAGCAGCGTAGGGCCCAGCGGGAGGGCGGGCACCGGGGAGCTGTTTTTT. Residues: CASSVGPSGRAGTGELFF.

The CDR3: CASSFSGLAGVGEQFF. CDR3 sequence (DNA): TGTGCCAGCAGTTTTTCCGGACTAGCGGGAGTAGGTGAGCAGTTCTTC. The chain joins TRBV6-5 to TRBJ2-1; the match to TRBD2 covers 13 bases. Per germline, CDR1 MNHEY and CDR2 SVGAGI. The CDR3 covers 16 residues. V was pared by 4 bases and J by 9 bases, with 9 bases of the junction left unmatched.

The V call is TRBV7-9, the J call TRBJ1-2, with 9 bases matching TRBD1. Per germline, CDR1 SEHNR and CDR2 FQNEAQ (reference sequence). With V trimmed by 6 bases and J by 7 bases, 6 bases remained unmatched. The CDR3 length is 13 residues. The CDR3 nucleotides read TGTGCCAGCAGTTTACAGGGGGCGGGTGGCTACACCTTC. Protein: CASSLQGAGGYTF.

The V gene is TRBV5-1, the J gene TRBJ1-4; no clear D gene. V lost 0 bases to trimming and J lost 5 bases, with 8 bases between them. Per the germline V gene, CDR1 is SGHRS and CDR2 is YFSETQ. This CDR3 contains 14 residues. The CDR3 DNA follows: TGCGCCAGCAGCTTGGGATCTTCCAATGAAAAACTGTTTTTT. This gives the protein CASSLGSSNEKLFF.

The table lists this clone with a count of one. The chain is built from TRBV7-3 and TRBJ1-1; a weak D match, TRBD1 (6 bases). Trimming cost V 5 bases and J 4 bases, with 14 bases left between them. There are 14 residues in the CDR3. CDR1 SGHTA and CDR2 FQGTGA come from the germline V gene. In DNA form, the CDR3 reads TGTGCCAGCAGCCCCAGGGGCAGGGGCACTGAAGCTTTCTTT. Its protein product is CASSPRGRGTEAFF.

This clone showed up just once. In nucleotides, the CDR3 is TGTGCCAGCGCCTTGGGACGAGGGTTGACAGATACGCAGTATTTT. Its translation: CASALGRGLTDTQYF. This rearrangement joins TRBV9 to TRBJ2-3, with D perhaps matching TRBD1 or TRBD2 (5 bases each). CDR1 is SGDLS, CDR2 YYNGEE, per germline. This CDR3 spans 15 amino acids. V dropped 7 bases and J dropped 3 bases, with 18 bases sitting between them.

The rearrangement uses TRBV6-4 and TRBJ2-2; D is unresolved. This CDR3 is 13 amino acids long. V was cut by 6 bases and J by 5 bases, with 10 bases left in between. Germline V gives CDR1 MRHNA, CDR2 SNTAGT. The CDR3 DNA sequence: TGTGCCAGCAGCTACGACACAACCGGGGAGCTGTTTTTT. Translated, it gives CASSYDTTGELFF.

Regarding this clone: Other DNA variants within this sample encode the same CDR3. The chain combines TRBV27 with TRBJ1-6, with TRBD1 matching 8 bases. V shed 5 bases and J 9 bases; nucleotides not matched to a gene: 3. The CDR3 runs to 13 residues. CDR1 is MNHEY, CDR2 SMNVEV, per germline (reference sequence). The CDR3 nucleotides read TGTGCCAGCAGTCGACAGGGGAGTTCACCCCTCCACTTT. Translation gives CASSRQGSSPLHF.

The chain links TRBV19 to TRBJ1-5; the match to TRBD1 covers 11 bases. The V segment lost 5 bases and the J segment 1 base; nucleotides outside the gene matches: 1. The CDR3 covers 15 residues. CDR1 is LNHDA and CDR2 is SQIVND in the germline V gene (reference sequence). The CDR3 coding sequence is TGTGCCAGTAGTGGGACAGGGGGAAGCAATCAGCCCCAGCATTTT. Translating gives CASSGTGGSNQPQHF.

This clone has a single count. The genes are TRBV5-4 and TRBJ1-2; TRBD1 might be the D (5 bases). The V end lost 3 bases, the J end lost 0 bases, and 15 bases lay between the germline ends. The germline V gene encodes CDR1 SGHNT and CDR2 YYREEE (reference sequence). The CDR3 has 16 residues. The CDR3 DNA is TGTGCCAGCAGCTACGACAGCGGTTTGGCTAACTATGGCTACACCTTC. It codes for CASSYDSGLANYGYTF.

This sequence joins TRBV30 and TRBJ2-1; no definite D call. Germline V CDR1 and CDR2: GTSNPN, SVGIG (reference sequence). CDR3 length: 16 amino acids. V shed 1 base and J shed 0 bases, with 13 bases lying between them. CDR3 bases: TGTGCCTGGAGTGGGAAAGGTACCTTCTCCTACAATGAGCAGTTCTTC. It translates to CAWSGKGTFSYNEQFF.

CDR3 sequence (DNA): TGTGCCAGCAGGTCTAGCGGGAGTTTAGGTGAGCAGTTCTTC. Translating gives CASRSSGSLGEQFF. The V and J genes are TRBV28 and TRBJ2-1; 10 nucleotides agree with TRBD2. Trimming cost V 6 bases and J 9 bases; bases outside gene matches: 8. Germline V gene lookup returns CDR1 MDHEN and CDR2 SYDVKM. The CDR3 is 14 residues long. The full variable domain, in which reference TRBV28 and TRBJ2-1 provide the parts outside the CDR3, is DVKVTQSSRYLVKRTGEKVFLECVQDMDHENMFWYRQDPGLGLRLIYFSYDVKMKEKGDIPEGYSVSREKKERFSLILESASTNQTSMYLCASRSSGSLGEQFFGPGTRLTVL.

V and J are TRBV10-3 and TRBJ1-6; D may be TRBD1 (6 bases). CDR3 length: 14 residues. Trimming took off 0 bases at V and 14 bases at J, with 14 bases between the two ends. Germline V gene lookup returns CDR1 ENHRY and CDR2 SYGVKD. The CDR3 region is CAISESRTALALHF. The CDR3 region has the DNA TGTGCCATCAGTGAGTCAAGGACAGCCCTAGCCCTCCACTTT.

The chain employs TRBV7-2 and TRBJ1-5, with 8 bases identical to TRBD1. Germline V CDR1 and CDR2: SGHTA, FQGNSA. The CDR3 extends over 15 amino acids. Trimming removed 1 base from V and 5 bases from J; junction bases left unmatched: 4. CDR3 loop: CASSLVGQGDQPQHF. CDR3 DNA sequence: TGTGCCAGCAGCTTAGTCGGACAGGGCGATCAGCCCCAGCATTTT.

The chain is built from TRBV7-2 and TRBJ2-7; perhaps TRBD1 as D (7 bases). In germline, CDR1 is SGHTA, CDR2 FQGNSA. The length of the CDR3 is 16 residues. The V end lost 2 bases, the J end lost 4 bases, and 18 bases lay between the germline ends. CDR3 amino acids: CASSLQTGRSFYEQYF. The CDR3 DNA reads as TGTGCCAGCAGCTTACAGACAGGGAGGTCGTTTTACGAGCAGTACTTC. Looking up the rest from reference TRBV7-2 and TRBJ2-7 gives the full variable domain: GAGVSQSPSNKVTEKGKDVELRCDPISGHTALYWYRQSLGQGLEFLIYFQGNSAPDKSGLPSDRFSAERTGGSVSTLTIQRTQQEDSAVYLCASSLQTGRSFYEQYFGPGTRLTVT.

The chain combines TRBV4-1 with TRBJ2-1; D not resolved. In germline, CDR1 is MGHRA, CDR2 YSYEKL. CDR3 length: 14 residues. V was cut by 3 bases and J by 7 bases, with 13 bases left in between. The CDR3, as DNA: TGCGCCAGCAGCCAGTCCCCTCACGGGAATGAGCAGTTCTTC. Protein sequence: CASSQSPHGNEQFF.